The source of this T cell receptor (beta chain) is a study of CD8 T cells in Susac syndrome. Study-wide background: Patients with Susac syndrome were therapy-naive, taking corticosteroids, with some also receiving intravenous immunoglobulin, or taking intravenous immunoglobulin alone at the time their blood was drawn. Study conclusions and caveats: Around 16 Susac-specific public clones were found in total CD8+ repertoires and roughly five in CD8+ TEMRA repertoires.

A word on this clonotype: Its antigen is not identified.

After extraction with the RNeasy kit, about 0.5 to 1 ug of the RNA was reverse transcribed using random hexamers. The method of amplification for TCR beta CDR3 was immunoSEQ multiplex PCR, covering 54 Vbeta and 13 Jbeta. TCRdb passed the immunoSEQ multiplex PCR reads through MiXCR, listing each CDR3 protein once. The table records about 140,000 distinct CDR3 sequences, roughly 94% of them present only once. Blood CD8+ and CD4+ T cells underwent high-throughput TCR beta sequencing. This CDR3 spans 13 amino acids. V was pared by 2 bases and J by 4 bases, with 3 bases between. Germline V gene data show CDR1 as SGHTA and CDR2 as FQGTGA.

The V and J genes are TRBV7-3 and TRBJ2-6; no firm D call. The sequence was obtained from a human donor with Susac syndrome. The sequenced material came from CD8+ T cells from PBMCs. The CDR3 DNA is TGTGCCAGCAGCTTACCAGGGGCCAACGTCCTGACTTTC. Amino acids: CASSLPGANVLTF.